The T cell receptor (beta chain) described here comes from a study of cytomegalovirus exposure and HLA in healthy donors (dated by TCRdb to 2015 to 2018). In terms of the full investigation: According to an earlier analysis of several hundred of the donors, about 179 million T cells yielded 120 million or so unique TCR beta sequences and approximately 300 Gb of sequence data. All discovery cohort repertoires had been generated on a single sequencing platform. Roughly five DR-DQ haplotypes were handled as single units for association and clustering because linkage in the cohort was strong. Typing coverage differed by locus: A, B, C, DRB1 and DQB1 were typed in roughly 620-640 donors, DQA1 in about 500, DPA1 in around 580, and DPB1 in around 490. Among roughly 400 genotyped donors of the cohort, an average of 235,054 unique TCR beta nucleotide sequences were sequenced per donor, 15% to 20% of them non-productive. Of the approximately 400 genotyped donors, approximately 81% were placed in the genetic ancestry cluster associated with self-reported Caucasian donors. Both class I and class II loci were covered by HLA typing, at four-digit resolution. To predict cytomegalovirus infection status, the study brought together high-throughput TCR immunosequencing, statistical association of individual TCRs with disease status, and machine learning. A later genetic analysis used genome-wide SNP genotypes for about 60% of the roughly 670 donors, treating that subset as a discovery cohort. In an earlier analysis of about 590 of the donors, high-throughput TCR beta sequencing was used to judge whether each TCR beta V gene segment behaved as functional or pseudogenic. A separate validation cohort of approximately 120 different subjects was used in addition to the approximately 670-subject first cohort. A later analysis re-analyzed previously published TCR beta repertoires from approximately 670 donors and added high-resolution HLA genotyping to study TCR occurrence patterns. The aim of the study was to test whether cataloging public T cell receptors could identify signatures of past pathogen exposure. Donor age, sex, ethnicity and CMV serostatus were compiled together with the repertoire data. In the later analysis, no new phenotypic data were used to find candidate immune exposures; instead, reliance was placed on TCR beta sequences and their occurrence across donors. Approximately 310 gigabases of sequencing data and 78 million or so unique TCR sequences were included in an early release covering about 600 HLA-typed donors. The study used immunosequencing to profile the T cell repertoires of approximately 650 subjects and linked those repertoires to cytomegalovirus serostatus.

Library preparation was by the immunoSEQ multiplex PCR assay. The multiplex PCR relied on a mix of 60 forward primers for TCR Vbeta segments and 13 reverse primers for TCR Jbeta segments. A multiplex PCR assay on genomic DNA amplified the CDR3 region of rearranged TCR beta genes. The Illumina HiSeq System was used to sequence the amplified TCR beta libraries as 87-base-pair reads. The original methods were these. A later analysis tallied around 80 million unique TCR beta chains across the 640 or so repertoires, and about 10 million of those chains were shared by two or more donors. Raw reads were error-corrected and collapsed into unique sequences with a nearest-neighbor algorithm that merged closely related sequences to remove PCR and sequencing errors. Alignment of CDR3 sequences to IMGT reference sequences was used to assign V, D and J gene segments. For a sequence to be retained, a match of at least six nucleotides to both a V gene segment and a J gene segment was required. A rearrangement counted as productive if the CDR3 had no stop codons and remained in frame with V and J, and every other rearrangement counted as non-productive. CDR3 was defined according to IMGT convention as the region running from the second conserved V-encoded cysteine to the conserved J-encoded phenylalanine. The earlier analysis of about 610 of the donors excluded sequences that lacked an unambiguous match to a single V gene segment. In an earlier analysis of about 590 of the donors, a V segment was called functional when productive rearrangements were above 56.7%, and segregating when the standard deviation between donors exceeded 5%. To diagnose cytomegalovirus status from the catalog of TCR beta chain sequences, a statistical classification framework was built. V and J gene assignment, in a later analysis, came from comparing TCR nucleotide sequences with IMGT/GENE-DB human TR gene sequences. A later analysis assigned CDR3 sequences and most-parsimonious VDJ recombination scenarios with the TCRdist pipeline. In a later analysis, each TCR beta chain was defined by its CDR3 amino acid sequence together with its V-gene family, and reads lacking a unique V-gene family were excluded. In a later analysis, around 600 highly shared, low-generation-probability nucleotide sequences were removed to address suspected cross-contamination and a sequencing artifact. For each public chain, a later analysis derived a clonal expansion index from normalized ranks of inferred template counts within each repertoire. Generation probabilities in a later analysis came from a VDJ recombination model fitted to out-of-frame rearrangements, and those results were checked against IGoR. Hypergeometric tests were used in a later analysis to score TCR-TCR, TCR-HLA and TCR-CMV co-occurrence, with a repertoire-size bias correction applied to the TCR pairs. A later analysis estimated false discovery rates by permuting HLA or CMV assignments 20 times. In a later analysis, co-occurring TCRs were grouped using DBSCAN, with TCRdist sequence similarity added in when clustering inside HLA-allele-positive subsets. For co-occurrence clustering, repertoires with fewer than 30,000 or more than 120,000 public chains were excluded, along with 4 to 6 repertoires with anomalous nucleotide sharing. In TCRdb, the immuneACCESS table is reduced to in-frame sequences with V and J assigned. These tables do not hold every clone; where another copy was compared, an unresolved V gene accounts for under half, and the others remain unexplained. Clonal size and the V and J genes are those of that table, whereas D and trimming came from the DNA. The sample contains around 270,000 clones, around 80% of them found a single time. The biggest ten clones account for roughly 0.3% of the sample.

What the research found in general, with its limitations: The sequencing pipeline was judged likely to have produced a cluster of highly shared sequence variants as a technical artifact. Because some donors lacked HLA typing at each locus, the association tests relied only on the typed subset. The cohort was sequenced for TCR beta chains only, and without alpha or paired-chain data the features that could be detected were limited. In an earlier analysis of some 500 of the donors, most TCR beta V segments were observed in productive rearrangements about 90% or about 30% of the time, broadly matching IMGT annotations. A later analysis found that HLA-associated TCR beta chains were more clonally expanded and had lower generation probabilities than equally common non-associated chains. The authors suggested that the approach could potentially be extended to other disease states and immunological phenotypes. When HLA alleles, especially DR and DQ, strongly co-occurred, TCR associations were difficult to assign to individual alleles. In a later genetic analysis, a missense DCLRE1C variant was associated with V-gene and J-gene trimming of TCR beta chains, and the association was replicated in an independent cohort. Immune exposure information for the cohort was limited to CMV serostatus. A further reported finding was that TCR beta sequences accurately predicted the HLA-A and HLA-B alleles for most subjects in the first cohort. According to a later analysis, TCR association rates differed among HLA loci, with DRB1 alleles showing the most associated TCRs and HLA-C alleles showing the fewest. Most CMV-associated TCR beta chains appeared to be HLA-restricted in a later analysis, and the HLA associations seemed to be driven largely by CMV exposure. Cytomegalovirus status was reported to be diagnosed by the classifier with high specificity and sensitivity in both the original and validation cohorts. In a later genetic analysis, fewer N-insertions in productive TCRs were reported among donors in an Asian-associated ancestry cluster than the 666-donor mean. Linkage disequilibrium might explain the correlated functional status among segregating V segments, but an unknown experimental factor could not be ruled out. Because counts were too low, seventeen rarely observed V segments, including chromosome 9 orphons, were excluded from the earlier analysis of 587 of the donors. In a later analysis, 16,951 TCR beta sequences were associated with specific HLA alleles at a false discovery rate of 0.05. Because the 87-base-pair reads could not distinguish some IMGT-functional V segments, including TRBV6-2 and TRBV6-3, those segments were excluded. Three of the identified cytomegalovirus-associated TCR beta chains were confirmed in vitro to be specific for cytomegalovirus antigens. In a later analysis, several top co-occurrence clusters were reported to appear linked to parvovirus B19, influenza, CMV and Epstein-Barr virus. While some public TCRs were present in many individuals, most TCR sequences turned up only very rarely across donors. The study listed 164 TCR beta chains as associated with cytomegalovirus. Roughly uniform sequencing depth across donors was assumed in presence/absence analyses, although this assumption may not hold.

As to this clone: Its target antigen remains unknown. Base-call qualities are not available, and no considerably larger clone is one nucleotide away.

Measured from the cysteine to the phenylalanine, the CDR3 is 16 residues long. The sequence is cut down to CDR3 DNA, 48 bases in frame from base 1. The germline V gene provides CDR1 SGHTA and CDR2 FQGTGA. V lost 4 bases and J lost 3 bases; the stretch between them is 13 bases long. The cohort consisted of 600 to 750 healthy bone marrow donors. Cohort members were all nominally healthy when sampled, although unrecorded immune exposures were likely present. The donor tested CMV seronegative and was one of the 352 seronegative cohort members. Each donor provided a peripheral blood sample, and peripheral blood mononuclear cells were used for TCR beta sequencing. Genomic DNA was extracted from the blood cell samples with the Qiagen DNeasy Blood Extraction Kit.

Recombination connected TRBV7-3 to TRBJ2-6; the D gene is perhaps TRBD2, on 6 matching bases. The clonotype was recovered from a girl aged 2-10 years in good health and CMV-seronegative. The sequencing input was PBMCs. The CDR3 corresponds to CASSSQGLGGANVLTF. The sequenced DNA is TGTGCCAGCAGCTCCCAGGGACTGGGTGGGGCCAACGTCCTGACTTTC. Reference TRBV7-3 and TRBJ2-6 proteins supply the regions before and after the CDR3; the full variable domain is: GAGVSQTPSNKVTEKGKYVELRCDPISGHTALYWYRQSLGQGPEFLIYFQGTGAADDSGLPNDRFFAVRPEGSVSTLKIQRTERGDSAVYLCASSSQGLGGANVLTFGAGSRLTVL.